This passage covers 8 T cell receptor beta chains from one sample sequenced in a study of T cells after yellow fever vaccination. TCRdb independently ran MiXCR on the 5' RACE reads; one entry per CDR3 protein. The sample holds about 85,000 distinct CDR3 sequences, about an eighth seen once. Specimen: CD8+ T cells not binding an NS4B(214-222) dextramer, sorted from PBMCs, collected less than 25 days after the first yellow fever vaccination. The receptors were sampled from a man aged 18 to 29 who received the YFV17D yellow fever vaccine.

The CDR3 coding sequence is TGTGCCAGCAGGGGGGACAGGGATTCTTGGTACACCATATATTTT. Its translation is CASRGDRDSWYTIYF. This chain connects TRBV7-9 to TRBJ1-3; 9 bases are shared with TRBD1. Germline CDR1 is SEHNR and CDR2 is FQNEAQ (reference sequence). Losses at the gene ends were 6 bases for V and 8 bases for J; bases not matched to a gene: 11. This CDR3 contains 15 residues. The full variable domain, in which reference TRBV7-9 and TRBJ1-3 provide the parts outside the CDR3, is DTGVSQNPRHKITKRGQNVTFRCDPISEHNRLYWYRQTLGQGPEFLTYFQNEAQLEKSRLLSDRFSAERPKGSFSTLEIQRTEQGDSAMYLCASRGDRDSWYTIYFGEGSWLTVV.

This clonotype was recorded a few times. CDR3 residues: CASSNGGENEQFF. For the CDR3, the DNA is TGTGCCAGCAGTAACGGGGGTGAAAATGAGCAGTTCTTC. The chain couples TRBV12-3 or TRBV12-4 to TRBJ2-1; D possibly corresponds to TRBD2 (6 bases). The CDR3 sequence is 13 residues long. The V gene lost 5 bases and the J gene lost 7 bases, with 12 bases spanning the gap.

This clonotype appeared a few times. The genes are TRBV12-3 or TRBV12-4 and TRBJ2-7; the D gene is possibly TRBD2 (6 bases). The CDR3 consists of 14 residues. V lost 3 bases, J lost 0 bases, and 9 bases lay in between. Here the CDR3 reads CASSFTSSSYEQYF. The CDR3 nucleotides read TGTGCCAGCAGTTTTACTAGCAGCTCCTACGAGCAGTACTTC.

The CDR3 sequence is CASTGRDTEAFF. DNA for the CDR3: TGTGCCAGCACAGGGAGAGACACTGAAGCTTTCTTT. This chain connects TRBV7-2 to TRBJ1-1; D perhaps matches TRBD1 (5 bases). CDR3 size: 12 residues. V gave up 7 bases and J gave up 3 bases, with 9 bases separating them. CDR1 and CDR2 (germline): SGHTA, FQGNSA.

This clonotype was recorded many times. The chain has TRBV6-5 and TRBJ2-1; the D gene is possibly TRBD1 (5 bases). This CDR3 comprises 16 residues. V lost 2 bases to trimming and J lost 4 bases, with 15 bases between them. CDR1 and CDR2 from the germline V gene are MNHEY and SVGAGI. This chain's CDR3 is CASSYKRQTLYNEQFF. The CDR3 DNA sequence: TGTGCCAGCAGTTACAAGCGACAGACTTTATACAATGAGCAGTTCTTC.

This clonotype was counted between two and nine times. The chain has TRBV27 and TRBJ2-2; 7 nucleotides align to TRBD1. This CDR3 has 14 amino acids. Germline loops: CDR1 MNHEY, CDR2 SMNVEV (reference sequence). After removal of 6 bases from V and 1 base from J, the junction contained 2 bases not matched to a gene. The CDR3: CASSHRGNTGELFF. The CDR3, as DNA: TGTGCCAGCAGCCACAGGGGGAACACCGGGGAGCTGTTTTTT.

This clonotype showed up just a few times. The J gene is TRBJ2-7, the V gene TRBV7-2, with TRBD1 matching 7 bases. The length of the CDR3 is 16 residues. Germline assignment: CDR1 SGHTA and CDR2 FQGNSA. J gave up 6 bases and V 5 bases, and 16 bases lay outside the gene matches. The CDR3 reads CASSPFVTGARGEQYF. The CDR3 region has the DNA TGTGCCAGCAGCCCTTTTGTAACAGGGGCACGGGGCGAGCAGTACTTC.

This chain connects TRBV11-2 to TRBJ2-5; 14 bases match TRBD2. Germline CDR1 is SGHAT and CDR2 is FQNNGV. Trimming took 3 bases from V and 13 from J; bases not matched to a gene: 7. The CDR3 is 14 residues long. This CDR3 is CASSLGLAGAGGYF. The CDR3 nucleotides read TGTGCCAGCAGCTTGGGACTAGCGGGGGCCGGAGGGTACTTC.